This TCR beta chain appears in the sequencing data of a study of blood T cell repertoires in COVID-19. This CDR3 is built from 13 residues. Losses at the gene ends were 8 bases for V and 3 bases for J; bases not matched to a gene: 0. Germline V lookup: CDR1 MNHEY, CDR2 SVGAGI. The table came from immunoSEQ multiplex PCR; TCRdb's copy has only in-frame clones and leaves some out. The table shows around 170,000 clones, with roughly 85% occurring only once. The sequence was collected from a middle-aged man with active or convalescent COVID-19. Sample: peripheral blood. The chain employs TRBV6-5 and TRBJ2-2; 10 bases fit TRBD1. Here the CDR3 reads CASGTGDTGELFF. CDR3 nucleotides: TGTGCCAGCGGGACAGGGGACACCGGGGAGCTGTTTTTT.